Presented here are 22 T cell receptor beta chains from one specimen sequenced in a study of blood T cell repertoires in COVID-19. TCRdb keeps only in-frame clones here, not all; method: immunoSEQ multiplex PCR. The sample records 150,000 to 180,000 clones, around 90% being singletons. Sequenced sample: peripheral blood. The source is a man between 45 and 60 years old with acute or convalescent COVID-19.

The CDR3 here is CATAPGSSYNEQFF. As DNA, the CDR3 is TGTGCCACCGCACCGGGGAGCTCCTACAATGAGCAGTTCTTC. The rearrangement links TRBV10-3 to TRBJ2-1; maybe TRBD2 (5 bases). V gave up 10 bases and J gave up 0 bases, with 13 bases separating them. Germline V gives CDR1 ENHRY, CDR2 SYGVKD. The CDR3 loop spans 14 amino acids.

The V call is TRBV28, the J call TRBJ1-1, with D perhaps matching TRBD1 (6 bases). Trimming pared 2 bases from V and 5 bases from J, leaving 15 bases between. The germline V gene encodes CDR1 MDHEN and CDR2 SYDVKM. The CDR3 is 15 amino acids. CDR3 residues: CASSLGGAGKTEAFF. CDR3 coding DNA: TGTGCCAGCAGTTTAGGGGGGGCCGGAAAGACTGAAGCTTTCTTT. The full variable domain, rest sourced from reference TRBV28 and TRBJ1-1, is DVKVTQSSRYLVKRTGEKVFLECVQDMDHENMFWYRQDPGLGLRLIYFSYDVKMKEKGDIPEGYSVSREKKERFSLILESASTNQTSMYLCASSLGGAGKTEAFFGQGTRLTVV.

The chain is built from TRBV27 and TRBJ2-3, with 8 bases fitting TRBD2. The trim removed 5 bases at V and 4 bases at J, leaving 8 bases unmatched. CDR1 and CDR2 (germline): MNHEY, SMNVEV (reference sequence). The CDR3 spans 15 residues. The CDR3 bases are TGTGCCAGCAGTACGCCCCTAGCGGGTGCAGATACGCAGTATTTT. This codes for CASSTPLAGADTQYF.

This clone was detected only a few times. This chain joins TRBV3-1 (or the pseudogene TRBV3-2) and TRBJ2-3, with 8 bases fitting TRBD1. Germline loops: CDR1 LGHDT, CDR2 YNNKEL (reference sequence). The V gene end was trimmed by 3 bases and the J gene end by 6 bases; junction bases not matched to a gene: 5. This CDR3 has 14 residues. CDR3 loop: CASSQRTGSDTQYF. The CDR3 nucleotides read TGTGCCAGCAGCCAGAGGACAGGGTCCGATACGCAGTATTTT.

This clone was observed a single time. The chain is built from TRBV15 and TRBJ2-7; tentatively, D is TRBD2 (7 bases). The CDR3 runs 14 residues. V was trimmed by 4 bases and J by 3 bases, leaving 13 bases between them. From germline, CDR1 is LNHNV and CDR2 YYDKDF (reference sequence). Here the CDR3 DNA reads TGTGCCACCAGCACCAAGGGGGGGCGCTACGAGCAGTACGTC. Its translation is CATSTKGGRYEQYV.

The chain joins TRBV2 to TRBJ2-7; TRBD1 agrees at 11 bases. Trimming cost V 6 bases and J 3 bases; bases outside gene matches: 7. The germline CDR1 and CDR2 sequences are SNHLY and FYNNEI. The CDR3 totals 15 residues. CDR3 sequence reads: CASSTGTGGNYEQYF. CDR3 nucleotides: TGTGCCAGCAGCACCGGGACAGGGGGAAACTACGAGCAGTACTTC.

The V and J genes are TRBV3-1 (or the pseudogene TRBV3-2) and TRBJ2-5; the D gene is possibly TRBD1 (6 bases). The germline V and J ends were trimmed by 2 bases and 5 bases, with 12 bases remaining between them. In germline, CDR1 is LGHDT, CDR2 YNNKEL (reference sequence). The CDR3 sequence is 14 residues long. CDR3 amino acids: CASSQRGGEETQYF. The CDR3 coding sequence is TGTGCCAGCAGCCAAAGAGGGGGAGAGGAGACCCAGTACTTC.

A few counts support this clone. This chain joins TRBV2 and TRBJ2-4; 7 bases line up with TRBD1. The germline V gene encodes CDR1 SNHLY and CDR2 FYNNEI. The CDR3 sequence is 16 residues long. Trimming took 4 bases from V and 5 from J; bases not matched to a gene: 11. The CDR3 is CASSGPGQRDENIQYF. In DNA, the CDR3 is TGTGCCAGCAGTGGACCGGGACAGAGGGACGAAAACATTCAGTACTTC.

The rearrangement uses TRBV9 and TRBJ2-7; TRBD1 is a possible D gene (5 bases). This CDR3 is built from 16 residues. Trimming stripped 5 bases from V and 2 bases from J, with 20 bases between. Germline values: CDR1 SGDLS, CDR2 YYNGEE. CDR3 in DNA: TGTGCCAGCAGACGACAGACCCCGACAGTAGCCTACGAGCAGTACGTC. Amino acids: CASRRQTPTVAYEQYV.

The rearrangement uses TRBV18 and TRBJ2-5; TRBD1 agrees at 9 bases. CDR3 length: 14 residues. Germline V gene data show CDR1 as KGHSH and CDR2 as LQKENI. V was clipped by 4 bases and J by 5 bases; unmatched bases: 5. The CDR3 DNA follows: TGTGCCAGCTCACGGAGGGACAGGGTTGAGACCCAGTACTTC. This gives the protein CASSRRDRVETQYF.

The chain couples TRBV7-9 to TRBJ1-1; perhaps TRBD1 as D (5 bases). This CDR3 spans 16 amino acids. Per germline, CDR1 SEHNR and CDR2 FQNEAQ (reference sequence). V gave up 5 bases and J gave up 3 bases, with 19 bases separating them. The CDR3 DNA sequence: TGTGCCAGCAGCCGCCCCGGTGCAGGGTCGGACACTGAAGCTTTCTTT. This translates into CASSRPGAGSDTEAFF.

This clone came up a few times. The chain carries TRBV30 and TRBJ1-6; D uncertain. This CDR3 comprises 12 residues. CDR1 and CDR2 from the germline V gene are GTSNPN and SVGIG (reference sequence). V was clipped by 3 bases and J by 7 bases, with 7 bases between them. CDR3 in amino acids: CAWSAQNSPLHF. CDR3 DNA sequence: TGTGCCTGGAGCGCACAGAATTCACCCCTCCACTTT.

The chain links TRBV6-1 to TRBJ2-7, with D possibly matching TRBD1 (7 bases). This CDR3 comprises 15 residues. The germline V and J ends were trimmed by 0 bases and 6 bases, with 15 bases remaining between them. Germline CDR1 and CDR2: MNHNS and SASEGT. CDR3 sequence reads: CASSEARDRGGEQYF. For the CDR3, the DNA is TGTGCCAGCAGTGAAGCGCGGGACAGAGGTGGCGAGCAGTACTTC.

The chain recombines TRBV2 with TRBJ2-5; D not resolved. CDR3 length: 13 amino acids. From germline, CDR1 is SNHLY and CDR2 FYNNEI. The ends were cut back, 4 bases at V and 1 base at J, with 7 bases in the middle. The CDR3: CASSAVFQETQYF. CDR3 DNA sequence: TGTGCCAGCAGTGCGGTTTTCCAAGAGACCCAGTACTTC.

The rearrangement uses TRBV6-5 and TRBJ2-1; D perhaps matches TRBD2 (5 bases). V shed 2 bases and J shed 6 bases, with 11 bases lying between them. Germline V gene data show CDR1 as MNHEY and CDR2 as SVGAGI. This CDR3 spans 14 amino acids. The CDR3 protein is CASSYDSGVNEQFF. The CDR3 DNA reads TGTGCCAGCAGTTACGATTCCGGGGTCAATGAGCAGTTCTTC.

The chain combines TRBV7-3 with TRBJ2-5; weak D call: TRBD1 (6 bases). This CDR3 comprises 15 residues. V was pared by 5 bases and J by 3 bases, with 16 bases between. Germline V gene sequence: CDR1 SGHTA, CDR2 FQGTGA. The CDR3 reads CASSPQGLGEETQYF. The CDR3 bases are TGTGCCAGCAGCCCACAGGGTTTAGGGGAAGAGACCCAGTACTTC.

DNA for the CDR3: TGTGCCAGCAGTCAGGGGGAAGGAGCAACTAATGAAAAACTGTTTTTT. Its protein product is CASSQGEGATNEKLFF. The gene calls are TRBV28 and TRBJ1-4; 7 positions match TRBD1. Trimming at V came to 5 bases and at J to 0 bases, leaving 6 bases not matched to a gene. Germline CDR1 is MDHEN and CDR2 is SYDVKM. The CDR3 runs to 16 residues. The full variable domain, with the rest looked up from reference TRBV28 and TRBJ1-4, is DVKVTQSSRYLVKRTGEKVFLECVQDMDHENMFWYRQDPGLGLRLIYFSYDVKMKEKGDIPEGYSVSREKKERFSLILESASTNQTSMYLCASSQGEGATNEKLFFGSGTQLSVL.

V is TRBV4-3 and J is TRBJ2-3, with D tentatively TRBD2 (5 bases). Looked up from germline, CDR1 is LGHNA and CDR2 is YSLEER. V gave up 0 bases and J gave up 7 bases, with 8 bases separating them. The CDR3 has 13 amino acids. Here the CDR3 reads CASSQDRRNTQYF. The CDR3 nucleotides read TGCGCCAGCAGCCAAGATAGGAGGAATACGCAGTATTTT.

J is TRBJ2-5 and V is TRBV15; tentatively, D is TRBD1 (5 bases). Germline V gene lookup returns CDR1 LNHNV and CDR2 YYDKDF (reference sequence). Between the trimmed V and J ends, which lost 4 bases and 2 bases, there was a span of 14 bases. The CDR3 length is 15 residues. The CDR3 region has the DNA TGTGCCACCAGCACCTCCGCAGGGTGGCAAGAGACCCAGTACTTC. This codes for CATSTSAGWQETQYF. The full variable domain, completed using reference TRBV15 and TRBJ2-5, is DAMVIQNPRYQVTQFGKPVTLSCSQTLNHNVMYWYQQKSSQAPKLLFHYYDKDFNNEADTPDNFQSRRPNTSFCFLDIRSPGLGDTAMYLCATSTSAGWQETQYFGPGTRLLVL.

V and J are TRBV19 and TRBJ1-4; 8 bases map to TRBD1. V lost 7 bases to trimming and J lost 7 bases; unmatched junction nucleotides: 8. The CDR3 totals 14 residues. Germline CDR1 is LNHDA and CDR2 is SQIVND (reference sequence). The CDR3 DNA reads TGTGCCAGTAAGCCAACGGACAGGGCTGAAAAACTGTTTTTT. Protein sequence: CASKPTDRAEKLFF.

The chain carries TRBV3-1 (or the pseudogene TRBV3-2) and TRBJ2-5, with TRBD1 matching 8 bases. The CDR3 is 16 amino acids. CDR1 is LGHDT, CDR2 YNNKEL, per germline (reference sequence). Trimming removed 1 base from V and 5 bases from J; junction bases left unmatched: 9. The CDR3 DNA sequence: TGTGCCAGCAGCCAAGGGAGAGACAGGGGATGGGAGACCCAGTACTTC. It encodes CASSQGRDRGWETQYF.

This chain uses TRBV28 with TRBJ2-2; tentative D call: TRBD1 (7 bases). CDR3 size: 15 residues. Trimming removed 7 bases from V and 0 bases from J, with 12 bases in between. CDR1 and CDR2 (germline): MDHEN, SYDVKM. The CDR3 reads CASKGGTANTGELFF. The CDR3 nucleotides are TGTGCCAGCAAAGGGGGGACAGCGAACACCGGGGAGCTGTTTTTT.